The sequence of this TCR beta chain was determined in a study of technical replicates of blood from several donors. Germline loops: CDR1 SGHTA, CDR2 FQGTGA. V trimming: 7 bases; J trimming: 4 bases; junction bases outside the gene matches: 15. The CDR3 spans 16 residues. Clones were read by immunoSEQ multiplex PCR, and TCRdb kept only the in-frame ones, dropping some. The sample lists roughly 59,000 clones, around 87% occurring once. The rearrangement links TRBV7-3 to TRBJ1-1; TRBD1 agrees at 7 bases. The sequence came from a human donor in good health. Some clones in this sample may be carry-over from other donors' samples. The sample taken for sequencing was PBMCs. Written as DNA, the CDR3 is TGTGCCAGCACAAACGGGCCAAGGGGGCGATCCACTGAAGCTTTCTTT. Amino acid sequence: CASTNGPRGRSTEAFF.